These 13 T cell receptor beta chains came from one sample sequenced in a study of identical twins. TCRdb re-called the 5' RACE reads through MiXCR, storing one row per CDR3 protein. The table shows about 660,000 distinct CDR3 sequences, with over 8.5% occurring only once. These same records also appear under a second study, on yellow fever vaccine responses in identical twins.

The specimen was PBMCs. The receptor source for this set is a woman under 30 in good health.

Many counts were recorded for this clonotype. The CDR3 DNA follows: TGTGCCACCGGCCACCGCGGGGCTAGCGGTTCGAACACCGGGGAGCTGTTTTTT. Protein product: CATGHRGASGSNTGELFF. This chain uses TRBV24-1 with TRBJ2-2; 7 positions match TRBD2. The CDR3 has 18 amino acids. Looked up from germline, CDR1 is KGHDR and CDR2 is SFDVKD. V was clipped by 9 bases and J by 0 bases; unmatched bases: 15.

The chain recombines TRBV21-1 with TRBJ2-5. TRBV21-1 is a known pseudogene. This CDR3 spans 14 amino acids. The CDR3 region is CASDHRSAEETQYF. CDR3 DNA: TGTGCCAGTGATCACAGATCCGCAGAAGAGACCCAGTACTTC.

This clonotype was detected a few times. The chain joins TRBV7-2 to TRBJ2-3, with D maybe TRBD1 (6 bases). V lost 5 bases to trimming and J lost 0 bases, with 12 bases between them. In germline, CDR1 is SGHTA, CDR2 FQGNSA. The CDR3 spans 15 residues. The CDR3 region is CASSPDGTSTDTQYF. CDR3 bases: TGTGCCAGCAGCCCAGATGGGACAAGCACAGATACGCAGTATTTT.

This chain uses TRBV7-2 with TRBJ2-1; TRBD2 is a possible D gene (6 bases). There are 12 residues in the CDR3. Germline-derived CDR1 and CDR2 are SGHTA and FQGNSA. V lost 5 bases, J lost 12 bases, and 14 bases lay in between. The CDR3 region is CASSRFDGGQFF. CDR3 in DNA: TGTGCCAGCAGCCGCTTCGACGGGGGGCAGTTCTTC.

This clonotype showed up many times. The rearrangement joins TRBV7-6 to TRBJ2-3; TRBD2 matches at 11 bases. This CDR3 comprises 16 residues. Germline values: CDR1 SGHVS, CDR2 FNYEAQ. The junction had 6 bases not matched to a gene; V was cut back by 0 bases and J by 7 bases. The CDR3 DNA reads TGTGCCAGCAGCTTAGCTAGCGGGGGGGCACATAATACGCAGTATTTT. Protein product: CASSLASGGAHNTQYF.

The chain couples TRBV7-2 to TRBJ2-7; 11 bases align to TRBD2. After removal of 3 bases from V and 5 bases from J, the junction contained 6 bases not matched to a gene. Germline CDR1 and CDR2: SGHTA and FQGNSA. CDR3 length equals 15 residues. Here the CDR3 reads CASSFQTSGADEQYF. The CDR3 bases are TGTGCCAGCAGCTTCCAGACTAGCGGGGCAGACGAGCAGTACTTC.

This clonotype was found a few times. The rearrangement uses TRBV4-2 and TRBJ2-1; the D gene is possibly TRBD2 (5 bases). V was pared by 4 bases and J by 8 bases, with 18 bases between. CDR3 size: 15 residues. The V gene's germline CDR1 is LGHNA and CDR2 YNFKEQ. The CDR3 spells CASSPFKEGPDEQFF. For the CDR3, the DNA is TGTGCCAGCAGCCCATTTAAAGAGGGCCCGGATGAGCAGTTCTTC.

J is TRBJ1-5 and V is TRBV7-9; no clear D gene. Germline V gene sequence: CDR1 SEHNR, CDR2 FQNEAQ (reference sequence). Trimming left V 5 bases short and J 6 bases short, with 11 bases between. This CDR3 region has 13 residues. The CDR3 coding sequence is TGTGCCAGCAGCAGAGAAGCGGGTCAGCCCCAGCATTTT. It is translated as CASSREAGQPQHF.

This chain joins TRBV20-1 and TRBJ2-2; 8 bases are a match to TRBD2. In germline, CDR1 is DFQATT, CDR2 SNEGSKA (reference sequence). CDR3 length: 15 amino acids. The V gene end was trimmed by 6 bases and the J gene end by 2 bases; junction bases not matched to a gene: 8. The DNA for the CDR3 is TGCAGTGCACCTACTAGCGGACCTAACACCGGGGAGCTGTTTTTT. Its protein product is CSAPTSGPNTGELFF.

V usage is TRBV2 and J usage is TRBJ2-5; 8 positions match TRBD2. CDR3 size: 15 residues. CDR1 is SNHLY and CDR2 is FYNNEI in the germline V gene. V shed 3 bases and J 7 bases; nucleotides not matched to a gene: 10. In nucleotides, the CDR3 is TGTGCCAGCAGTGAGTCAGCGGGAGCCCTGGGGACCCAGTACTTC. As protein: CASSESAGALGTQYF.

This rearrangement joins TRBV4-2 to TRBJ2-3; D uncertain. This CDR3 is built from 18 residues. Germline V lookup: CDR1 LGHNA, CDR2 YNFKEQ. V was shortened by 5 bases and J by 3 bases, with 24 bases between the two germline ends. CDR3 residues: CASSGPKLSAMGTDTQYF. The CDR3 region has the DNA TGTGCCAGCAGCGGTCCCAAGTTGAGCGCCATGGGGACAGATACGCAGTATTTT.

The chain is built from TRBV25-1 and TRBJ1-1, with D perhaps matching TRBD1 (6 bases). The V gene's germline CDR1 is MGHDK and CDR2 SYGVNS. Trimming took off 7 bases at V and 8 bases at J, with 23 bases between the two ends. The CDR3 sequence is 15 residues long. This CDR3 reads CASTATRGGLGEAFF. For the CDR3, the DNA is TGTGCCAGCACTGCAACACGGGGGGGCCTCGGGGAAGCTTTCTTT.

The rearrangement links TRBV27 to TRBJ1-1; the D gene is possibly TRBD1 (6 bases). The CDR3 consists of 14 residues. Germline V lookup: CDR1 MNHEY, CDR2 SMNVEV (reference sequence). The ends were cut back, 4 bases at V and 4 bases at J, with 13 bases in the middle. CDR3 in amino acids: CASSSARDITEAFF. As DNA, the CDR3 is TGTGCCAGCAGTTCCGCCCGGGACATCACTGAAGCTTTCTTT.